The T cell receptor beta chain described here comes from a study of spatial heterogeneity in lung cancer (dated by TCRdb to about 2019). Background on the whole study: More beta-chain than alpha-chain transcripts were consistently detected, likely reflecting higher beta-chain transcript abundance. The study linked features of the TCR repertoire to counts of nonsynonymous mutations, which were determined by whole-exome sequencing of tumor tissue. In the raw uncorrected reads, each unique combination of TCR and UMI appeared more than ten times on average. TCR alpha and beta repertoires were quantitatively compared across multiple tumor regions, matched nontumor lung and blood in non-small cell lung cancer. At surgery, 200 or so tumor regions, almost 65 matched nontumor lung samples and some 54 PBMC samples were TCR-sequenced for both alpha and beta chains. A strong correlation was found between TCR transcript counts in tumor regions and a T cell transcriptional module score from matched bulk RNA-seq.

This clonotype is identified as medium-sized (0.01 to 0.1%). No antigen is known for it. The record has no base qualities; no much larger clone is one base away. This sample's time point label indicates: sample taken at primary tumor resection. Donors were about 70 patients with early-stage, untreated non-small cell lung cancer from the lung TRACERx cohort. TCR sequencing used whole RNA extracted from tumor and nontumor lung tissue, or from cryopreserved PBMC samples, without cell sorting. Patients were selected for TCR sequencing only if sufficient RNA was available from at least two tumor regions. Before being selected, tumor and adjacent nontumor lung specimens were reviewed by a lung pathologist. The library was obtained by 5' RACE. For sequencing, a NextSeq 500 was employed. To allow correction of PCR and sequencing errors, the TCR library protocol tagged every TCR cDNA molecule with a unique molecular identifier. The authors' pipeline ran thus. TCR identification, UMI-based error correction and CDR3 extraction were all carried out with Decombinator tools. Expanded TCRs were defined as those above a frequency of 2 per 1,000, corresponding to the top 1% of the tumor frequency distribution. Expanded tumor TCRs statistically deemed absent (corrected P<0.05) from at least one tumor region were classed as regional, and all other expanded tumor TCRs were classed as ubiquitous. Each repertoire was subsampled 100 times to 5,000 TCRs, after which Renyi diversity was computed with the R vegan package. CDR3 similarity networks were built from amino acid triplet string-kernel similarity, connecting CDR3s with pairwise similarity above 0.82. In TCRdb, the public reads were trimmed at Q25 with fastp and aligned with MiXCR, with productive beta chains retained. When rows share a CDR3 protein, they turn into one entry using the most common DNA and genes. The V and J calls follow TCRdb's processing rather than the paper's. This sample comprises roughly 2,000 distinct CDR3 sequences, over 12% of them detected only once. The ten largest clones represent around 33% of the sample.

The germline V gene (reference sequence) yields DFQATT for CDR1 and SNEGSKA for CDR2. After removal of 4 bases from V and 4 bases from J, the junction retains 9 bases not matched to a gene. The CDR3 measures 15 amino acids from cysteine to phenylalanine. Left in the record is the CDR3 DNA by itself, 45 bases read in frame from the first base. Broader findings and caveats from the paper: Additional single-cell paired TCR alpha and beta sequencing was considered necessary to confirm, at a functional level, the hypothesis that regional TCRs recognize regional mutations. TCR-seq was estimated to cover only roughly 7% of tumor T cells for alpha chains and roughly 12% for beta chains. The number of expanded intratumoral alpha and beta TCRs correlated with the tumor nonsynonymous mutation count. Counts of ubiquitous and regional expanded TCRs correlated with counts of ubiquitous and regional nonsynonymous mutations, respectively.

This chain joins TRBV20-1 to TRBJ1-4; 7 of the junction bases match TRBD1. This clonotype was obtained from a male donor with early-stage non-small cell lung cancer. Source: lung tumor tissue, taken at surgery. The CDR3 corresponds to CSAKPPGQSNEKLFF. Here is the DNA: TGCAGTGCTAAACCGCCGGGACAGAGTAATGAAAAACTGTTTTTT.